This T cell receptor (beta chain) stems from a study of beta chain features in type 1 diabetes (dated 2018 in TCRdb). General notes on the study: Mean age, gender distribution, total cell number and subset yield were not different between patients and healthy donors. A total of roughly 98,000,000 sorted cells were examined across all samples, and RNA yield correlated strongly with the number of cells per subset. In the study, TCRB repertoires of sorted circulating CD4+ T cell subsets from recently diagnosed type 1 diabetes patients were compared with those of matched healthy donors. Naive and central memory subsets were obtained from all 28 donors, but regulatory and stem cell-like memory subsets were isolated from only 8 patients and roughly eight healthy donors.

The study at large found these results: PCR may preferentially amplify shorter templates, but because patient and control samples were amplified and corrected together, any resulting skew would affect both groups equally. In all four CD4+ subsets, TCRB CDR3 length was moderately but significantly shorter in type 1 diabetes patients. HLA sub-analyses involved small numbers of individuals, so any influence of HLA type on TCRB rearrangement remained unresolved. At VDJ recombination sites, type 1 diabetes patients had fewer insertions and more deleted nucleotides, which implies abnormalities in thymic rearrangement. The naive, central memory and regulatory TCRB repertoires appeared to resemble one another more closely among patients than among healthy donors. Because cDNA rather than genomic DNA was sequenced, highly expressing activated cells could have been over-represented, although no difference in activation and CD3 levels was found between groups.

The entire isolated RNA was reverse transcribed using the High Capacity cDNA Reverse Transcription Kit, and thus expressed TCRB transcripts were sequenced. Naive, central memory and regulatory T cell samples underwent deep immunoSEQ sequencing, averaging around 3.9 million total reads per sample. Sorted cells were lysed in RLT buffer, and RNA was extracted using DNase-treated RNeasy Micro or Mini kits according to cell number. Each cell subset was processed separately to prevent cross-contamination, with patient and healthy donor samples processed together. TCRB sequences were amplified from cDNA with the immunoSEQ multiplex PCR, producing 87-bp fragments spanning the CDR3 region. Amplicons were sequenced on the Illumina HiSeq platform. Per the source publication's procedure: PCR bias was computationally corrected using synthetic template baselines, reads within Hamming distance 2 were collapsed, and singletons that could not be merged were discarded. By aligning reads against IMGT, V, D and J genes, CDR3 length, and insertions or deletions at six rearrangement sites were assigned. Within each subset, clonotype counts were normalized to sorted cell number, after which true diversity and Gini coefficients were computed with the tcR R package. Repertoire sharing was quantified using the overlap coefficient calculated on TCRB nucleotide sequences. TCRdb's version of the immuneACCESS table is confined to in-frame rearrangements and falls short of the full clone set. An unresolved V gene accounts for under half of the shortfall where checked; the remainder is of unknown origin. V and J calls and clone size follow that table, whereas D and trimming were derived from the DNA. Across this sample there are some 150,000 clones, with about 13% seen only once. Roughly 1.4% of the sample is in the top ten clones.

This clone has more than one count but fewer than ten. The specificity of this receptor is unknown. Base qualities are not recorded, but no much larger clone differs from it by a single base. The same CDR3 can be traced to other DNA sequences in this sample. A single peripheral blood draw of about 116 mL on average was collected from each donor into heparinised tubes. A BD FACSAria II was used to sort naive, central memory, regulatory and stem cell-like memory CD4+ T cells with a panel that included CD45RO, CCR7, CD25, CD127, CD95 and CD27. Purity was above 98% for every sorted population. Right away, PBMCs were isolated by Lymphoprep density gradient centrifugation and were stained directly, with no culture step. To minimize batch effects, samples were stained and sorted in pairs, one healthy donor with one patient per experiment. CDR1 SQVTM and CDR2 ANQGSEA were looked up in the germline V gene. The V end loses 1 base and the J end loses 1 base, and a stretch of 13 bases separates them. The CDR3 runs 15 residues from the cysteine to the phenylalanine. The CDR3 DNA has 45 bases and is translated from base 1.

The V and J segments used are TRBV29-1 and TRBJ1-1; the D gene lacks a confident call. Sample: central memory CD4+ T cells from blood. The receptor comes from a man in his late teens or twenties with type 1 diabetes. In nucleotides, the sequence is TGCAGCGTTGAAGGGGAGGCTGGTGCGAACACTGAAGCTTTCTTT. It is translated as CSVEGEAGANTEAFF.